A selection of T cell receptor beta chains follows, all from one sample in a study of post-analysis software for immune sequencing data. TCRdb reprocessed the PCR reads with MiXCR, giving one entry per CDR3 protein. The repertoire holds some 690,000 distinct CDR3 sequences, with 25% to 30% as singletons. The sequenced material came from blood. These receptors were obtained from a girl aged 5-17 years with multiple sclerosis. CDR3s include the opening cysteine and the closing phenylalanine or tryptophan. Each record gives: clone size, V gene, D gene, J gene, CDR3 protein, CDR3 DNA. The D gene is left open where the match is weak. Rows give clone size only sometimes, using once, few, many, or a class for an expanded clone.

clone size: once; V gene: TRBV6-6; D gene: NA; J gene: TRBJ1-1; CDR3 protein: CASSYSVWAGAFF; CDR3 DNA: TGTGCCAGCAGTTACTCAGTGTGGGCGGGAGCTTTCTTT
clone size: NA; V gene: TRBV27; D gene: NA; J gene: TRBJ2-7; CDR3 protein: CASSLRIGLPYNEQYF; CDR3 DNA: TGTGCCAGCAGTTTACGGATAGGGCTACCCTACAATGAGCAGTACTTC
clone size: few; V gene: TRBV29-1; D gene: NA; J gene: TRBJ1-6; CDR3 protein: CSVSGTTFGSPLHF; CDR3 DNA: TGCAGCGTCTCCGGGACAACATTCGGGTCACCCCTCCACTTT
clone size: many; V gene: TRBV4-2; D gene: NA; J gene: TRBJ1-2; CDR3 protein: CASSQAGTDNYGYTF; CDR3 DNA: TGTGCCAGCAGCCAGGCTGGGACCGACAACTATGGCTACACCTTC
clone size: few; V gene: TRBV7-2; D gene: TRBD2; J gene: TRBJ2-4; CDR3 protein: CASSLAVGGTKNIQYF; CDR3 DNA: TGTGCCAGCAGCTTAGCGGTCGGGGGGACCAAAAACATTCAGTACTTC
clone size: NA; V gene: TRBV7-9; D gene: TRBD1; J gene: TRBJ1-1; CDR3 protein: CASSWDSPEAFF; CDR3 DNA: TGTGCCAGCAGCTGGGACAGTCCCGAAGCTTTCTTT
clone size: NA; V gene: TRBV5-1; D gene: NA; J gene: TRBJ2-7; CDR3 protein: CASSFARAYEQYF; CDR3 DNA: TGCGCCAGCAGCTTTGCCCGGGCCTACGAGCAGTACTTC
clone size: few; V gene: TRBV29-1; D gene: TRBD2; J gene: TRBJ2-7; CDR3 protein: CSVENLAGGPGEQYF; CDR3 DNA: TGCAGCGTTGAAAACCTAGCGGGAGGGCCGGGCGAGCAGTACTTC
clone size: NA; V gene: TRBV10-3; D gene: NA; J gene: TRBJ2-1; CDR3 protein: CAIRDPTRTSYNEQFF; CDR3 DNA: TGTGCCATCAGGGATCCGACACGTACTTCTTACAATGAGCAGTTCTTC
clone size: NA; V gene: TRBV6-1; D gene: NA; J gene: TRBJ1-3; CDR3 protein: CASGGGLSGNTIYF; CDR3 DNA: TGTGCCAGCGGGGGGGGGCTTTCTGGAAACACCATATATTTT
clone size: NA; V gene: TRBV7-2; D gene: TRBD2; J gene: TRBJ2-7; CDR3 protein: CASSLGGLAGREQYF; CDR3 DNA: TGTGCCAGCAGCTTAGGAGGACTAGCGGGGCGCGAGCAGTACTTC